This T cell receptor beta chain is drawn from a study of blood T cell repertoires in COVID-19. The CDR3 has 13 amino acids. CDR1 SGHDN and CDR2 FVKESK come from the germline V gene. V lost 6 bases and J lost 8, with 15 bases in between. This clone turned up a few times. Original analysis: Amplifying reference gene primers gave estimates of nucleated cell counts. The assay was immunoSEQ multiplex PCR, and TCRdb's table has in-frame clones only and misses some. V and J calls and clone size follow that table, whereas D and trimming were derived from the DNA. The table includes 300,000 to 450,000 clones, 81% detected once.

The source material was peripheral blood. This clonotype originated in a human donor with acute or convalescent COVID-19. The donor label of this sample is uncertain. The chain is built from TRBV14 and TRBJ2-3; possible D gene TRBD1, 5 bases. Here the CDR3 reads CASRLTRVGTQYF. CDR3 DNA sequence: TGTGCCAGCAGACTCACCAGGGTGGGTACGCAGTATTTT.